Below, 27 T cell receptor beta chains from the same sample are listed, as sequenced in a study of shared clonotypes between healthy human individuals. Method: immunoSEQ multiplex PCR; TCRdb's copy keeps in-frame clones and lacks some. The table shows 980,000 or so clones, with 70% to 85% occurring only once. The sequenced material came from memory CD4+ T cells sorted from blood. Sample subset: CD45RA-negative fraction. All receptors derive from a man aged 18 to 35 in good health.

The CDR3: CASSLEGFGRETQYF. The CDR3 DNA sequence: TGCGCCAGCAGCTTGGAAGGTTTTGGAAGGGAGACCCAGTACTTC. J is TRBJ2-5 and V is TRBV5-1, with D uncertain. V lost 0 bases, J lost 5 bases, and 14 bases lay in between. The CDR3 is made up of 15 amino acids. Germline CDR1 and CDR2: SGHRS and YFSETQ.

This clone was counted a few times. V is TRBV6-5 and J is TRBJ2-7; 10 positions agree with TRBD1. CDR3 length: 11 amino acids. The germline V gene has CDR1 MNHEY and CDR2 SVGAGI. V shed 8 bases, J shed 7 bases, and the junction held 2 bases outside the gene matches. CDR3 sequence: CASGQGGEQYF. Written as DNA, the CDR3 is TGTGCCAGCGGACAGGGGGGTGAGCAGTACTTC.

This clone was seen only a few times. The chain couples TRBV6-6 to TRBJ2-1; D possibly matches TRBD1 or TRBD2 (5 bases each). V was clipped by 5 bases and J by 2 bases, with 16 bases between them. CDR1 is MNHNY and CDR2 is SVGAGI in the germline V gene (reference sequence). The CDR3 consists of 16 residues. The chain's CDR3 is CASSPPGTLAYNEQFF. For the CDR3, the DNA is TGTGCCAGCAGTCCCCCGGGGACCCTCGCCTACAATGAGCAGTTCTTC.

The chain links TRBV25-1 to TRBJ2-7, with 7 bases matching TRBD2. V lost 10 bases to trimming and J lost 2 bases; unmatched junction nucleotides: 8. The CDR3 covers 13 residues. The germline CDR1 and CDR2 sequences are MGHDK and SYGVNS. The CDR3 region has the DNA TGTGCCACCCGGGCTAGCGGAACCTACGAGCAGTACTTC. This encodes CATRASGTYEQYF.

The CDR3 loop reads CASSLSVPVRDTQYF. CDR3 DNA sequence: TGTGCCAGCAGCTTGAGTGTACCGGTGCGGGATACGCAGTATTTT. This rearrangement joins TRBV11-2 to TRBJ2-3; D ambiguous. Trimming shortened V by 3 bases and J by 6 bases, and 16 bases separated the two germline ends. In germline, CDR1 is SGHAT, CDR2 FQNNGV. The CDR3 spans 15 residues.

This chain connects TRBV2 to TRBJ2-7, with D unclear. The ends were cut back, 5 bases at V and 6 bases at J, with 14 bases in the middle. The CDR3 loop spans 13 amino acids. The germline V gene encodes CDR1 SNHLY and CDR2 FYNNEI. The CDR3 reads CASSYYMTGEQYF. In DNA, the CDR3 is TGTGCCAGCAGTTATTACATGACGGGCGAGCAGTACTTC.

The V and J genes are TRBV9 and TRBJ2-3; D possibly corresponds to TRBD2 (5 bases). Germline CDR1 reads SGDLS; CDR2 reads YYNGEE. CDR3 length: 17 amino acids. The V end was cut by 0 bases, the J end by 0 bases, with 14 bases between. The CDR3 spells CASSVGRRTRSTDTQYF. The DNA of the CDR3 is TGTGCCAGCAGCGTAGGAAGGAGGACGAGGAGCACAGATACGCAGTATTTT. The full variable domain, with the rest looked up from reference TRBV9 and TRBJ2-3, is DSGVTQTPKHLITATGQRVTLRCSPRSGDLSVYWYQQSLDQGLQFLIQYYNGEERAKGNILERFSAQQFPDLHSELNLSSLELGDSALYFCASSVGRRTRSTDTQYFGPGTRLTVL.

The chain is built from TRBV30 and TRBJ1-1; D gene ambiguous. The V gene's germline CDR1 is GTSNPN and CDR2 SVGIG (reference sequence). With 3 bases removed from V and 0 bases from J, the gap between germline ends came to 14 bases. The CDR3 runs 15 residues. CDR3 in amino acids: CAWSQAFFMNTEAFF. For the CDR3, the DNA is TGTGCCTGGAGCCAGGCCTTCTTCATGAACACTGAAGCTTTCTTT.

The chain joins TRBV14 to TRBJ1-2; 8 bases map to TRBD1. The germline gives CDR1 SGHDN, CDR2 FVKESK. This CDR3 has 14 amino acids. J was trimmed by 1 base and V by 4 bases; bases with no gene match: 2. Here the CDR3 DNA reads TGTGCCAGCAGCCCAGGGGGCGGTAACTATGGCTACACCTTC. Encoded protein: CASSPGGGNYGYTF.

The chain couples TRBV29-1 to TRBJ2-5; TRBD2 is a possible D gene (5 bases). CDR1 and CDR2 (germline): SQVTM, ANQGSEA. The CDR3 loop spans 13 amino acids. V shed 6 bases and J shed 1 base, with 12 bases lying between them. The CDR3 reads CSVQSGLQETQYF. In DNA form, the CDR3 reads TGCAGCGTCCAGAGCGGCCTCCAAGAGACCCAGTACTTC.

The rearrangement links TRBV7-6 to TRBJ2-1; no definite D call. Per germline, CDR1 SGHVS and CDR2 FNYEAQ. V gave up 1 base and J gave up 8 bases, with 6 bases separating them. This CDR3 is built from 12 residues. The CDR3: CASSLGQDEQFF. The CDR3 DNA reads as TGTGCCAGCAGCTTAGGTCAGGATGAGCAGTTCTTC.

The chain carries TRBV19 and TRBJ2-2; D gene unclear. The germline gives CDR1 LNHDA, CDR2 SQIVND (reference sequence). This CDR3 has 13 amino acids. The germline V and J ends were trimmed by 6 bases and 7 bases, with 12 bases remaining between them. CDR3 in amino acids: CASRGRVGGELFF. The CDR3 nucleotides are TGTGCCAGTAGAGGTAGGGTTGGCGGGGAGCTGTTTTTT.

This clone was seen a few times. Other DNA sequences in this sample translate to the same CDR3. The chain carries TRBV28 and TRBJ1-1; no clear D gene. CDR3 length: 11 residues. The germline CDR1 and CDR2 sequences are MDHEN and SYDVKM. The ends were cut back, 8 bases at V and 1 base at J, with 5 bases in the middle. DNA of the CDR3: TGTGCCAGCTCCGGGAACACTGAAGCTTTCTTT. Amino acids: CASSGNTEAFF.

The V and J genes are TRBV7-9 and TRBJ1-2, with a tentative D call TRBD1 (6 bases). CDR1 is SEHNR and CDR2 is FQNEAQ in the germline V gene (reference sequence). CDR3 length: 14 residues. Trimming took off 5 bases at V and 5 bases at J, with 15 bases between the two ends. CDR3 region: CASSPPDSIYGYTF. The CDR3 coding sequence is TGTGCCAGCAGCCCCCCGGACAGTATTTATGGCTACACCTTC. The complete variable domain, with remaining parts taken from reference TRBV7-9 and TRBJ1-2, reads DTGVSQNPRHKITKRGQNVTFRCDPISEHNRLYWYRQTLGQGPEFLTYFQNEAQLEKSRLLSDRFSAERPKGSFSTLEIQRTEQGDSAMYLCASSPPDSIYGYTFGSGTRLTVV.

The chain is built from TRBV7-9 and TRBJ1-5; D is uncertain. The CDR3 consists of 16 residues. Germline-derived CDR1 and CDR2 are SEHNR and FQNEAQ (reference sequence). Trimming stripped 4 bases from V and 4 bases from J, with 17 bases between. In DNA form, the CDR3 reads TGTGCCAGCAGCTCCCTAACGGCCGGGAATAATCAGCCCCAGCATTTT. Its translation is CASSSLTAGNNQPQHF.

This clone was observed a single time. This chain links TRBV6-7 with TRBJ2-7; D is perhaps TRBD1 (6 bases). Being an ORF, TRBV6-7 has a function that is uncertain. V was clipped by 4 bases and J by 2 bases, with 12 bases between them. This CDR3 region has 14 residues. The DNA for the CDR3 is TGTGCCAGCAGTTCCCGGGACATTACCTACGAGCAGTACTTC. As protein: CASSSRDITYEQYF.

This sequence joins TRBV19 and TRBJ2-1, with 8 nucleotides matching TRBD1. Per the germline V gene, CDR1 is LNHDA and CDR2 is SQIVND (reference sequence). The junction had 8 bases not matched to a gene; V was cut back by 7 bases and J by 3 bases. CDR3 length: 15 amino acids. CDR3 loop: CASNMGQVYYNEQFF. CDR3 in DNA: TGTGCCAGTAATATGGGACAGGTCTACTACAATGAGCAGTTCTTC.

This clone was seen at least ten times. The rearrangement joins TRBV6-6 to TRBJ1-6; D call uncertain. The CDR3 length is 13 residues. V gave up 0 bases and J gave up 6 bases, with 3 bases separating them. Germline V gives CDR1 MNHNY, CDR2 SVGAGI (reference sequence). The CDR3 DNA reads TGTGCCAGCAGTTACTCGGTTAATTCACCCCTCCACTTT. Translating it yields CASSYSVNSPLHF.

As for this clone: In the same sample, other DNA sequences code for this CDR3. This chain connects TRBV28 to TRBJ1-4, with a tentative D call TRBD1 (5 bases). Germline assignment: CDR1 MDHEN and CDR2 SYDVKM. CDR3 length equals 14 residues. The V gene lost 3 bases and the J gene lost 8 bases, with 13 bases spanning the gap. The CDR3 DNA is TGTGCCAGCAGTTTGCGGCAGGGTGTCGAAAAACTGTTTTTT. The encoded protein is CASSLRQGVEKLFF.

This sequence joins TRBV28 and TRBJ2-5; the D is unclear. Germline CDR1 and CDR2: MDHEN and SYDVKM. The CDR3 length is 13 residues. With 3 bases removed from V and 2 bases from J, the gap between germline ends came to 7 bases. The CDR3 loop reads CASSFNQQETQYF. Written as DNA, the CDR3 is TGTGCCAGCAGTTTTAACCAGCAAGAGACCCAGTACTTC.

The V call is TRBV5-6, the J call TRBJ2-3; D may be TRBD2 (6 bases). Germline assignment: CDR1 SGHDT and CDR2 YYEEEE. CDR3 length: 17 residues. V was clipped by 0 bases and J by 8 bases, with 22 bases between them. The CDR3 sequence is CASSLGSVSLTAGTQYF. For the CDR3, the DNA is TGTGCCAGCAGCTTGGGGTCCGTGTCTCTCACAGCGGGTACGCAGTATTTT.

The chain links TRBV2 to TRBJ2-3; possible D gene TRBD2, 5 bases. Trimming left V 6 bases short and J 0 bases short, with 13 bases between. Per germline, CDR1 SNHLY and CDR2 FYNNEI. The CDR3 length is 15 residues. The CDR3 nucleotides read TGTGCCAGCAGACCCCTCGGAGGTAGCACAGATACGCAGTATTTT. Translating gives CASRPLGGSTDTQYF.

This rearrangement joins TRBV9 to TRBJ2-3; D remains ambiguous. V was shortened by 3 bases and J by 2 bases, with 10 bases between the two germline ends. CDR3 length: 14 amino acids. The germline V gene has CDR1 SGDLS and CDR2 YYNGEE. The CDR3 sequence is CASSAPPTTDTQYF. CDR3 DNA sequence: TGTGCCAGCAGCGCACCGCCTACCACAGATACGCAGTATTTT.

The chain carries TRBV7-9 and TRBJ1-3; D remains unclear. CDR3 length: 13 residues. The V gene lost 1 base and the J gene lost 4 bases, with 5 bases spanning the gap. The germline V gene encodes CDR1 SEHNR and CDR2 FQNEAQ (reference sequence). CDR3 protein: CASSLVHGNTIYF. The DNA for the CDR3 is TGTGCCAGCAGCTTAGTGCACGGAAACACCATATATTTT.

Only a few counts were recorded for this clone. Within the sample, other DNA sequences also encode this same CDR3. The chain has TRBV5-1 and TRBJ1-1; TRBD1 agrees at 7 bases. V shed 0 bases and J 1 base; nucleotides not matched to a gene: 0. Looked up from germline, CDR1 is SGHRS and CDR2 is YFSETQ. This CDR3 region has 14 residues. CDR3 in DNA: TGCGCCAGCAGCTTGGCAGGGGGGAACACTGAAGCTTTCTTT. As protein: CASSLAGGNTEAFF.

This chain links TRBV5-1 with TRBJ1-2; tentative D call: TRBD1 (6 bases). Germline V gives CDR1 SGHRS, CDR2 YFSETQ. V lost 4 bases to trimming and J lost 0 bases, with 19 bases between them. This CDR3 is built from 17 residues. The CDR3 nucleotides are TGCGCCAGCAGCGCCGGGGGCTACGGAGGTTCTAACTATGGCTACACCTTC. Protein product: CASSAGGYGGSNYGYTF.

This sequence joins TRBV2 and TRBJ1-1; D not resolved. Trimming took off 2 bases at V and 0 bases at J, with 7 bases between the two ends. This CDR3 is 14 amino acids long. The germline CDR1 and CDR2 sequences are SNHLY and FYNNEI. CDR3 DNA: TGTGCCAGCAGTGAAATCTCCTTGAACACTGAAGCTTTCTTT. This translates into CASSEISLNTEAFF.